Listed below are T cell receptor beta chains from one sample, sequenced in a study of shared clonotypes between healthy human individuals. Repertoires were generated with immunoSEQ multiplex PCR, while TCRdb's copy carries only in-frame clones and drops some. The sample consists of 400,000 to 600,000 clones, more than 75% of them appearing once. The sample consisted of PBMCs. Receptors originate from a woman aged 40 to 55 in good health. Some clones in this sample may be carry-over from other donors' samples. Each CDR3 is given with its conserved first and last residue. Each record gives: D gene, V gene, J gene, clone size, CDR3 DNA, CDR3 protein. A D gene is named only where the DNA matches it firmly. Not all rows give a size; the values are once, few, many and, for expanded clones, a class.

NA,TRBV4-3,TRBJ2-2,few,TGCGCCAGCAGCCAAGATAGGCGGGAACCCACCGGGGAGCTGTTTTTT,CASSQDRREPTGELFF
NA,TRBV19,TRBJ2-1,NA,TGTGCCAGTAGTATAGTGAATGAGCAGTTCTTC,CASSIVNEQFF
TRBD1,TRBV15,TRBJ1-2,NA,TGTGCCACCAGCACGGACAGGGGTAACGGCTACACCTTC,CATSTDRGNGYTF
TRBD2,TRBV19,TRBJ2-5,NA,TGTGCCAGTAGTAGCGTAGCGGGAGTATTGGCCGAGACCCAGTACTTC,CASSSVAGVLAETQYF
NA,TRBV5-4,TRBJ2-1,NA,TGTGCCAGCAGCTTGCCCCACGGTTCCTACAATGAGCAGTTCTTC,CASSLPHGSYNEQFF
NA,TRBV9,TRBJ2-2,NA,TGTGCCAGCAGCGTAAACGGGGCGAACACCGGGGAGCTGTTTTTT,CASSVNGANTGELFF
TRBD1,TRBV27,TRBJ1-2,NA,TGTGCCAGCAGTCACATCAGCAGGGACAGGGGCTATGGCTACACCTTC,CASSHISRDRGYGYTF
NA,TRBV30,TRBJ2-1,NA,TGTGCCTGGAGCCAGGGGTCATACAATGAGCAGTTCTTC,CAWSQGSYNEQFF
NA,TRBV28,TRBJ2-1,NA,TGTGCCAGCAGTTCTTCAGGGTTGTCCTACAATGAGCAGTTCTTC,CASSSSGLSYNEQFF
TRBD1,TRBV7-8,TRBJ2-4,NA,TGTGCCAGCAGCTCCCGGACAGGATTAGCCAAAAACATTCAGTACTTC,CASSSRTGLAKNIQYF
NA,TRBV6-5,TRBJ2-2,NA,TGTGCCAGCAGTTACTCGGGTCCCCGGTCCGGGGAGCTGTTTTTT,CASSYSGPRSGELFF
TRBD1,TRBV4-2,TRBJ1-5,NA,TGTGCCAGCAGCCGAGCGGACAGGGTGGATCAGCCCCAGCATTTT,CASSRADRVDQPQHF
NA,TRBV20-1,TRBJ2-7,NA,TGCAGTGCCCACCTCTTTCCCGAGCAGTACTTC,CSAHLFPEQYF
NA,TRBV7-2,TRBJ2-5,NA,TGTGCCAGCAGCCCGAGGGGGTACCAAGAGACCCAGTACTTC,CASSPRGYQETQYF
TRBD1,TRBV2,TRBJ1-2,NA,TGTGCCAGCAGAGTACGACAGGGTGACTATGGCTACACCTTC,CASRVRQGDYGYTF
NA,TRBV30,TRBJ2-2,many,TGTGCCTGGACGAGCTGGCGCGCGGAGTCAAACACCGGGGAGCTGTTTTTT,CAWTSWRAESNTGELFF
NA,TRBV7-8,TRBJ2-3,few,TGTGCCAGCAGCTTTTGGAAAGACACAGATACGCAGTATTTT,CASSFWKDTDTQYF
TRBD1,TRBV7-9,TRBJ1-1,few,TGTGCCAGCAGCCCATGGGACAGTGTGGACACTGAAGCTTTCTTT,CASSPWDSVDTEAFF
NA,TRBV2,TRBJ2-5,NA,TGTGCCAGCAGTCGCGCCCAGGAGACCCAGTACTTC,CASSRAQETQYF
TRBD2,TRBV5-1,TRBJ2-5,NA,TGCGCCAGCAGCGTACTAGCGGTGGGGGTCCAAGAGACCCAGTACTTC,CASSVLAVGVQETQYF
TRBD2,TRBV19,TRBJ2-2,few,TGTGCCAGTAGTAAACGACTAGCGGGGACGAACACCGGGGAGCTGTTTTTT,CASSKRLAGTNTGELFF
NA,TRBV2,TRBJ1-1,few,TGTGCCAGCAGTGAAGGGATGGGGGTGAACACTGAAGCTTTCTTT,CASSEGMGVNTEAFF
NA,TRBV10-3,TRBJ1-2,few,TGTGCCATCAGTGAGAGGGACCGCCTCTTCTACACCTTC,CAISERDRLFYTF
NA,TRBV28,TRBJ2-6,NA,TGTGCCAGCAGGGAGTCTGGGGCCAACGTCCTGGCTTTC,CASRESGANVLAF
TRBD1,TRBV9,TRBJ1-4,NA,TGTGCCAGCAGCGTGGGCTCGGGACAGGGAGATTATGAAAAACTGTTTTTT,CASSVGSGQGDYEKLFF
NA,TRBV7-2,TRBJ1-1,NA,TGTGCCAGCAGCTTAGCAGCAGGGCGGACTGAAGCTTTCTTT,CASSLAAGRTEAFF
TRBD2,TRBV7-9,TRBJ2-7,NA,TGTGCCAGCAGCCCTCACCGACTAGCCCAACCCTACGAGCAGTACTTC,CASSPHRLAQPYEQYF
NA,TRBV7-6,TRBJ2-2,NA,TGTGCCAGCAGCTTAGACGAGACCACCACCGGGGAGCTGTTTTTT,CASSLDETTTGELFF
NA,TRBV30,TRBJ2-2,few,TGTGCCTGGAGCCCCTTAGATTTGATCACCGGGGAGCTGTTTTTT,CAWSPLDLITGELFF
NA,TRBV7-9,TRBJ2-7,NA,TGTGCCAGCAGCCGTTGGACACGAAGCTCCTACGAGCAGTACTTC,CASSRWTRSSYEQYF
NA,TRBV21-1,TRBJ2-1,once,TGTGCCAGCAGCAAAGCGGGGTCTAGCTGGCCGCTGAGCCCCTACAATGAGCAGTTCTTC,CASSKAGSSWPLSPYNEQFF
TRBD2,TRBV6-6,TRBJ2-3,NA,TGTGCCAGCCGACTAGCGGGGACTAGCACAGATACGCAGTATTTT,CASRLAGTSTDTQYF
NA,TRBV7-3,TRBJ1-2,NA,TGTGCCAGCAGCCCCGGCCCCATCAGGGATGGCTACACCTTC,CASSPGPIRDGYTF
TRBD1,TRBV2,TRBJ1-1,NA,TGTGCCAGCACCCTCCTCGGGGGGCAGGGGGCTTGGGCTTTCTTT,CASTLLGGQGAWAFF
NA,TRBV7-2,TRBJ2-6,NA,TGTGCCAGCAGCTTAATCTCTGGGGCCAACGTCCTGACTTTC,CASSLISGANVLTF
NA,TRBV2,TRBJ2-1,NA,TGTGCCAGCAGTGAAGGTGCATACAATGAGCAGTTCTTC,CASSEGAYNEQFF
TRBD2,TRBV18,TRBJ2-5,NA,TGTGCCAGCTCACCAGCGGGAGCGTGGGAGACCCAGTACTTC,CASSPAGAWETQYF
NA,TRBV30,TRBJ1-1,few,TGTGCCTGGAAGGGGAGCTTTAACACTGAAGCTTTCTTT,CAWKGSFNTEAFF
NA,TRBV7-9,TRBJ2-2,NA,TGTGCCAGGGGGGTTGGAGGAGGCGACACCGGGGAGCTGTTTTTT,CARGVGGGDTGELFF
NA,TRBV7-6,TRBJ2-1,NA,TGTGCCAGCAGCTTGAGGGTGGGGGACCCGTACAATGAGCAGTTCTTC,CASSLRVGDPYNEQFF
TRBD1,TRBV5-6,TRBJ1-1,NA,TGTGCCAGCAGCCTACAGGGGCGCACTGAAGCTTTCTTT,CASSLQGRTEAFF
NA,TRBV7-6,TRBJ2-5,NA,TGTGCCAGCAGCTGGGGCGGACCCCAAGAGACCCAGTACTTC,CASSWGGPQETQYF
NA,TRBV7-2,TRBJ1-2,NA,TGTGCCAGCAGCCCCGGGGCCACAGGCTATGGCTACACCTTC,CASSPGATGYGYTF
NA,TRBV28,TRBJ1-4,NA,TGTGCCAGCAGACGACCCGCCCCCGGCGAAAAACTGTTTTTT,CASRRPAPGEKLFF
NA,TRBV6-5,TRBJ2-7,NA,TGTGCCAGCAGTTACTCGACAGTTTCCTACGAGCAGTACTTC,CASSYSTVSYEQYF
NA,TRBV18,TRBJ1-5,NA,TGTGCCAGCTCACTGGCAGAGCGGAATCAGCCCCAGCATTTT,CASSLAERNQPQHF
TRBD1,TRBV2,TRBJ1-4,NA,TGTGCCAGCAGTGCAACCGGGACAGGGTTTGAAAAACTGTTTTTT,CASSATGTGFEKLFF
TRBD2,TRBV19,TRBJ2-1,NA,TGTGCCAGTAGTCTAGCGGGGGCCAGGAATGAGCAGTTCTTC,CASSLAGARNEQFF
TRBD1,TRBV18,TRBJ1-5,few,TGTGCCAGCTCACTCGACAGGGGGCTGCGGCCCCAGCATTTT,CASSLDRGLRPQHF
NA,TRBV5-4,TRBJ1-5,NA,TGTGCCACCTCGACGGTGAATCAGCCCCAGCATTTT,CATSTVNQPQHF
NA,TRBV11-2,TRBJ1-1,few,TGTGCCAGCAGCTTAAGGCAGAACACTGAAGCTTTCTTT,CASSLRQNTEAFF
NA,TRBV18,TRBJ2-7,NA,TGTGCCAGCTCACCCCCAGGCTCCTACGAGCAGTACTTC,CASSPPGSYEQYF
NA,TRBV13,TRBJ2-7,NA,TGTGCCAGCAGCTTAGACGGCAGGTCCTACAAGCAGTACTTC,CASSLDGRSYKQYF
NA,TRBV28,TRBJ1-3,NA,TGTGCCAGCAGGAACCGGGACGTGTCTGGAAACACCATATATTTT,CASRNRDVSGNTIYF
NA,TRBV6-5,TRBJ2-2,NA,TGTGCCAGCCCTCCGGAGTACACCGGGGAGCTGTTTTTT,CASPPEYTGELFF
NA,TRBV20-1,TRBJ1-2,NA,TGCAGTGCTAGCAACAACTATGGCTACACCTTC,CSASNNYGYTF
NA,TRBV27,TRBJ2-1,NA,TGTGCCAGCAGTTCAGGGGATGGGTCTTCTGGGGAATACAATGAGCAGTTCTTC,CASSSGDGSSGEYNEQFF
NA,TRBV4-2,TRBJ2-7,many,TGTGCCAGCAGCCAAGATTACCCCCCAGCGGAATCCTACGAGCAGTACTTC,CASSQDYPPAESYEQYF
TRBD2,TRBV9,TRBJ2-5,NA,TGTGCCAGCAGCGTAGGGGCTAGCGGGAGGGCCGGGGAGACCCAGTACTTC,CASSVGASGRAGETQYF
NA,TRBV7-2,TRBJ1-5,NA,TGTGCCAGCAGCTTAGGGGCAGCCTCGGGACCCCAGCATTTT,CASSLGAASGPQHF